These 6 T cell receptor beta chains were all obtained from the same sample, sequenced in a study of T cells in Graves' hyperthyroidism and ophthalmopathy (dated by TCRdb to about 2019). Preparation of the library involved multiplex PCR. Instrument on record: Illumina HiSeq 2000. Amplification of TCR beta CDR3 regions was carried out from RNA transcripts. For the first round of RT-PCR on the TCR CDR3, the HTBI primer set was used together with the Qiagen OneStep RT-PCR kit. The public reads were reprocessed in TCRdb via fastp at Q25 and MiXCR, keeping in-frame beta chains. Rows matching on CDR3 protein sequence are summarized as one entry with the most common DNA and genes. This sample lists 300,000 to 450,000 distinct CDR3 sequences; 14% were detected once. Clones ranked in the top ten supply approximately 10% of the sample. The sequencing input was blood. These receptors were collected from an older woman with Graves' hyperthyroidism.

The chain couples TRBV9 to TRBJ2-7; 9 nucleotides line up with TRBD1. With 3 bases clipped from V and 3 bases from J, the junction kept 7 bases outside the gene matches. This CDR3 spans 15 amino acids. Germline V gene data show CDR1 as SGDLS and CDR2 as YYNGEE. The CDR3, as DNA: TGTGCCAGCAGCGGAGGGACAGGGCGATACTACGAGCAGTACTTC. This gives the protein CASSGGTGRYYEQYF.

Ten or more counts support this clonotype. This chain uses TRBV4-1 with TRBJ2-7; 9 bases line up with TRBD2. Germline loops: CDR1 MGHRA, CDR2 YSYEKL. The CDR3 contains 16 residues. V was clipped by 0 bases and J by 4 bases; unmatched bases: 7. CDR3 sequence reads: CASSQDDLAGTYEQYF. The CDR3, as DNA: TGCGCCAGCAGCCAAGATGACCTAGCGGGAACTTACGAGCAGTACTTC.

This clonotype was counted only a few times. This chain joins TRBV7-9 and TRBJ2-6; D is unresolved. Germline V CDR1 and CDR2: SEHNR, FQNEAQ (reference sequence). Trimming removed 5 bases from V and 0 bases from J, with 14 bases in between. The CDR3 is 17 amino acids. The CDR3 DNA reads TGTGCCAGCAGCCACCGAGTCAGGATCTCTGGGGCCAACGTCCTGACTTTC. Protein: CASSHRVRISGANVLTF. The variable domain in full, completed from reference TRBV7-9 and TRBJ2-6, reads DTGVSQNPRHKITKRGQNVTFRCDPISEHNRLYWYRQTLGQGPEFLTYFQNEAQLEKSRLLSDRFSAERPKGSFSTLEIQRTEQGDSAMYLCASSHRVRISGANVLTFGAGSRLTVL.

In this sample, this clonotype turned up many times. The J gene is TRBJ2-1, the V gene TRBV10-1; TRBD2 aligns across 7 bases. J lost 2 bases, V lost 8 bases, and 6 bases had no gene match. The germline gives CDR1 WNHNN, CDR2 SYGVQD (reference sequence). The CDR3 loop spans 14 amino acids. CDR3: CASGPSGTYNEQFF. CDR3 in DNA: TGCGCCAGCGGACCTAGCGGTACCTACAATGAGCAGTTCTTC.

This clonotype appeared many times. The junction departs from germline at one end; a sequencing error may be responsible. The gene calls are TRBV7-7 and TRBJ2-1; 8 positions match TRBD2. Germline CDR1 reads SSHAT; CDR2 reads FNYEAQ (reference sequence). The CDR3 has 16 residues. CDR3 DNA: TGTGCTAGCAGCTTAGGTGGCAGCGGGAGAAACAATGAGCAGTTCTTC. Translating gives CASSLGGSGRNNEQFF.

This clonotype was recorded at least ten times. The chain combines TRBV28 with TRBJ2-5; TRBD2 matches at 10 bases. Germline lookup yields CDR1 MDHEN and CDR2 SYDVKM. V trimming: 4 bases; J trimming: 4 bases; junction bases outside the gene matches: 6. There are 15 residues in the CDR3. The CDR3 protein is CASSWLAGVGETQYF. The CDR3 DNA sequence: TGTGCCAGCAGTTGGCTAGCGGGAGTAGGAGAGACCCAGTACTTC.